These 29 T cell receptor beta chains were sequenced from one sample in a study of blood T cell repertoires in COVID-19. The protocol was immunoSEQ multiplex PCR, while the TCRdb copy is restricted to in-frame clones and leaves out a portion. This sample has about 200,000 clones, with under 90% found just once. Input material: PBMCs or T cells enriched from blood (not recorded which). The receptor set was obtained from a woman aged 25-40 years with acute COVID-19.

To note about this clone: Other DNA sequences of this sample code for an identical CDR3. This rearrangement joins TRBV7-3 to TRBJ1-6, with D maybe TRBD1 (5 bases). Germline CDR1 and CDR2: SGHTA and FQGTGA. The CDR3 runs to 13 residues. V gave up 4 bases and J gave up 10 bases, with 11 bases separating them. This chain's CDR3 is CASSSTVTSPLHF. The CDR3 DNA reads TGTGCCAGCAGCTCGACAGTAACCTCACCCCTCCACTTT.

The rearrangement links TRBV4-3 to TRBJ2-3; 8 nucleotides align to TRBD2. Germline values: CDR1 LGHNA, CDR2 YSLEER. The CDR3 extends over 15 amino acids. The V segment lost 4 bases and the J segment 1 base; nucleotides outside the gene matches: 4. The CDR3: CASSLISGGTDTQYF. Written as DNA, the CDR3 is TGCGCCAGCAGCCTGATTAGCGGGGGCACAGATACGCAGTATTTT.

The chain uses TRBV7-2 and TRBJ2-1; 8 bases match TRBD2. The CDR3 extends over 15 amino acids. The germline CDR1 and CDR2 sequences are SGHTA and FQGNSA. Trimming at V came to 1 base and at J to 9 bases, leaving 8 bases not matched to a gene. CDR3 sequence reads: CASSLDGGAMGEQFF. CDR3 coding DNA: TGTGCCAGCAGCTTAGACGGGGGGGCTATGGGTGAGCAGTTCTTC.

The chain joins TRBV29-1 to TRBJ2-2, with no clear D. Germline lookup yields CDR1 SQVTM and CDR2 ANQGSEA. This CDR3 contains 14 residues. V was clipped by 4 bases and J by 1 base, with 10 bases between them. CDR3 sequence (DNA): TGCAGCGTTGCTCCTTATCTGAACACCGGGGAGCTGTTTTTT. Encoded protein: CSVAPYLNTGELFF.

The sample holds one count of this clone. The chain combines TRBV21-1 with TRBJ1-5; the table's D gene call, TRBD1, was not cross checked with the DNA. TRBV21-1 is described as a pseudogene. The CDR3 sequence is 18 residues long. CDR3 protein: CASSKALGHANSNQPQHF. CDR3 sequence (DNA): TGTGCCAGCAGCAAAGCGCTGGGACATGCGAATAGCAATCAGCCCCAGCATTTT.

The chain joins TRBV11-2 to TRBJ2-7; 7 bases align to TRBD1. Germline CDR1 SGHAT, CDR2 FQNNGV. V shed 1 base and J 3 bases; nucleotides not matched to a gene: 0. The CDR3 is made up of 13 amino acids. Here the CDR3 reads CASSLGDSYEQYF. The CDR3 nucleotides are TGTGCCAGCAGCTTAGGGGACAGCTACGAGCAGTACTTC.

The rearrangement links TRBV11-2 to TRBJ1-3; D is possibly TRBD1 (5 bases). Looked up from germline, CDR1 is SGHAT and CDR2 is FQNNGV. Trimming cost V 5 bases and J 3 bases, with 14 bases left between them. The CDR3 contains 15 residues. The CDR3 DNA reads TGTGCCAGCAGCGCCCGCAGGGTCGGTGGAAACACCATATATTTT. This encodes CASSARRVGGNTIYF.

This clone was observed a few times. The chain is built from TRBV27 and TRBJ2-3; 7 bases match TRBD1. Trimming removed 5 bases from V and 7 bases from J; junction bases left unmatched: 9. There are 14 residues in the CDR3. The germline V gene encodes CDR1 MNHEY and CDR2 SMNVEV (reference sequence). CDR3 in amino acids: CASSVTGPTYTQYF. In DNA form, the CDR3 reads TGTGCCAGCAGTGTGACAGGGCCCACCTATACGCAGTATTTT.

This chain uses TRBV19 with TRBJ1-2; 8 bases are a match to TRBD1. CDR1 and CDR2 from the germline V gene are LNHDA and SQIVND (reference sequence). The CDR3 has 13 residues. Trimming at V came to 5 bases and at J to 5 bases, leaving 4 bases not matched to a gene. DNA for the CDR3: TGTGCCAGTAGTTTGACAGGGGAGTATGGCTACACCTTC. Amino acids: CASSLTGEYGYTF.

V and J are TRBV7-2 and TRBJ1-1; D might be TRBD1 (6 bases). Trimming pared 1 base from V and 12 bases from J, leaving 9 bases between. The germline gives CDR1 SGHTA, CDR2 FQGNSA. The CDR3 is 11 amino acids. The CDR3 here is CASSLGGLTFF. The CDR3 region has the DNA TGTGCCAGCAGCTTAGGGGGGCTAACTTTCTTT.

The rearrangement links TRBV5-1 to TRBJ1-5, with 9 nucleotides matching TRBD1. The CDR3 is made up of 15 amino acids. Germline V CDR1 and CDR2: SGHRS, YFSETQ. The V and J ends lost 0 bases and 7 bases, in that order; junction bases with no gene match: 5. As DNA, the CDR3 is TGCGCCAGCAGCTTGGATGGGACAGGGAAACAGCCCCAGCATTTT. Translating gives CASSLDGTGKQPQHF.

The chain carries TRBV7-2 and TRBJ2-5, with TRBD1 matching 7 bases. Trimming removed 2 bases from V and 0 bases from J; junction bases left unmatched: 6. Germline V gives CDR1 SGHTA, CDR2 FQGNSA. This CDR3 contains 16 residues. CDR3 bases: TGTGCCAGCAGCTTAAGAGGGGGCGCAAACCAAGAGACCCAGTACTTC. Protein sequence: CASSLRGGANQETQYF.

The chain links TRBV5-4 to TRBJ1-1; TRBD1 matches at 9 bases. Unmatched junction bases numbered 6, after V lost 3 bases and J lost 6 bases. This CDR3 region has 14 residues. The germline V gene has CDR1 SGHNT and CDR2 YYREEE (reference sequence). Here the CDR3 reads CASSSWTGDPEAFF. The CDR3 coding sequence is TGTGCCAGCAGCTCCTGGACAGGGGACCCTGAAGCTTTCTTT.

V usage is TRBV6-5 and J usage is TRBJ2-3; weak D call: TRBD1 (5 bases). V shed 2 bases and J shed 0 bases, with 12 bases lying between them. CDR1 is MNHEY and CDR2 is SVGAGI in the germline V gene. The CDR3 runs 16 residues. As DNA, the CDR3 is TGTGCCAGCAGTTACGTAGGGGCCTCTAGCACAGATACGCAGTATTTT. Protein product: CASSYVGASSTDTQYF.

This clone came up once. The rearrangement uses TRBV10-1 and TRBJ1-6, with a weak D call TRBD1 (5 bases). Trimming removed 3 bases from V and 10 bases from J, with 19 bases in between. CDR3 length: 16 residues. From germline, CDR1 is WNHNN and CDR2 SYGVQD (reference sequence). The CDR3 region has the DNA TGCGCCAGCAGTGAACATTTGTCAGGGTGGGGCTCACCCCTCCACTTT. It encodes CASSEHLSGWGSPLHF.

V usage is TRBV24-1 and J usage is TRBJ1-1; D may be TRBD1 (5 bases). The CDR3 totals 14 residues. Germline V CDR1 and CDR2: KGHDR, SFDVKD. V was shortened by 4 bases and J by 0 bases, with 8 bases between the two germline ends. CDR3 nucleotide sequence: TGTGCCACCAGTGACAAGGGGTTGAACACTGAAGCTTTCTTT. It codes for CATSDKGLNTEAFF.

This clone was counted a single time. The DNA of the CDR3 is TGTGCCAGCAGTATAGCGGGGGTGTCCTACGAGCAGTACTTC. This gives the protein CASSIAGVSYEQYF. V and J are TRBV28 and TRBJ2-7, with TRBD2 matching over 9 bases. The V and J ends lost 5 bases and 1 base, in that order; junction bases with no gene match: 3. The CDR3 is made up of 14 amino acids. CDR1 is MDHEN and CDR2 is SYDVKM in the germline V gene. Based on the CDR3 plus reference TRBV28 and TRBJ2-7, the full variable domain is DVKVTQSSRYLVKRTGEKVFLECVQDMDHENMFWYRQDPGLGLRLIYFSYDVKMKEKGDIPEGYSVSREKKERFSLILESASTNQTSMYLCASSIAGVSYEQYFGPGTRLTVT.

The chain recombines TRBV28 with TRBJ1-4; weak D call: TRBD1 (5 bases). Germline V lookup: CDR1 MDHEN, CDR2 SYDVKM. The V and J ends lost 5 bases and 0 bases respectively, with 13 bases between them. This CDR3 contains 16 residues. CDR3 residues: CASSPNTGSTNEKLFF. The CDR3 bases are TGTGCCAGCAGTCCAAATACAGGATCAACTAATGAAAAACTGTTTTTT. Supplemented by reference TRBV28 and TRBJ1-4, the full variable domain reads DVKVTQSSRYLVKRTGEKVFLECVQDMDHENMFWYRQDPGLGLRLIYFSYDVKMKEKGDIPEGYSVSREKKERFSLILESASTNQTSMYLCASSPNTGSTNEKLFFGSGTQLSVL.

The V call is TRBV5-1, the J call TRBJ2-7; a weak D match, TRBD2 (6 bases). CDR1 SGHRS and CDR2 YFSETQ come from the germline V gene. This CDR3 has 15 amino acids. Trimming stripped 4 bases from V and 1 base from J, with 15 bases between. Here the CDR3 DNA reads TGCGCCAGCAGCATCCGGACTACAATGTCCTACGAGCAGTACTTC. It yields the protein CASSIRTTMSYEQYF.

This rearrangement joins TRBV19 to TRBJ2-1; TRBD1 might be the D (6 bases). Germline V gene sequence: CDR1 LNHDA, CDR2 SQIVND (reference sequence). The CDR3 has 16 amino acids. V was pared by 6 bases and J by 6 bases, with 21 bases between. The CDR3 loop reads CASRGVGAGARNEQFF. The CDR3 DNA sequence: TGTGCCAGTAGAGGCGTTGGGGCAGGGGCCCGCAATGAGCAGTTCTTC.

The chain links TRBV5-6 to TRBJ2-2; 11 nucleotides align to TRBD2. J lost 4 bases, V lost 5 bases, and 7 bases had no gene match. CDR1 and CDR2 (germline): SGHDT, YYEEEE. The CDR3 consists of 16 residues. CDR3 DNA: TGTGCCAGCAGTTCCGGACTAGCGGGCCGCACCGGGGAGCTGTTTTTT. Translation: CASSSGLAGRTGELFF. Variable domain in full (rest from reference TRBV5-6 and TRBJ2-2): DAGVTQSPTHLIKTRGQQVTLRCSPKSGHDTVSWYQQALGQGPQFIFQYYEEEERQRGNFPDRFSGHQFPNYSSELNVNALLLGDSALYLCASSSGLAGRTGELFFGEGSRLTVL.

This chain links TRBV18 with TRBJ1-5; 9 nucleotides agree with TRBD1. The CDR3 sequence is 15 residues long. The V gene end was trimmed by 4 bases and the J gene end by 4 bases; junction bases not matched to a gene: 5. Germline V gives CDR1 KGHSH, CDR2 LQKENI. The DNA for the CDR3 is TGTGCCAGCTCACAAACAGGACAGGGGAATCAGCCCCAGCATTTT. It translates to CASSQTGQGNQPQHF.

This rearrangement joins TRBV20-1 to TRBJ2-3; D perhaps matches TRBD2 (6 bases). The length of the CDR3 is 19 residues. CDR1 is DFQATT, CDR2 SNEGSKA, per germline (reference sequence). V was shortened by 3 bases and J by 0 bases, with 25 bases between the two germline ends. CDR3 amino acids: CSASGQGMGRGLSTDTQYF. DNA of the CDR3: TGCAGTGCTAGTGGGCAGGGAATGGGTAGGGGACTGAGCACAGATACGCAGTATTTT.

The J gene is TRBJ2-3, the V gene TRBV13; D is possibly TRBD2 (5 bases). The CDR3 is made up of 17 amino acids. V was pared by 2 bases and J by 4 bases, with 19 bases between. Per the germline V gene, CDR1 is PRHDT and CDR2 is FYEKMQ (reference sequence). The CDR3 protein is CASSLFQLVSRADTQYF. The DNA of the CDR3 is TGTGCCAGCAGCTTATTTCAATTGGTTTCGAGGGCAGATACGCAGTATTTT.

The genes are TRBV7-2 and TRBJ2-3; 7 bases are a match to TRBD2. V was pared by 6 bases and J by 2 bases, with 8 bases of the junction left unmatched. The CDR3 length is 15 residues. In germline, CDR1 is SGHTA, CDR2 FQGNSA. The CDR3 nucleotides are TGTGCCAGCAGAAGGGGCGGGGGATTCACAGATACGCAGTATTTT. As protein: CASRRGGGFTDTQYF.

J is TRBJ1-4 and V is TRBV12-3 or TRBV12-4; D not certain. Trimming removed 3 bases at V and 6 bases at J, with 5 bases between. The CDR3 runs 12 residues. CDR3 sequence reads: CASSFTDEKLFF. CDR3 DNA sequence: TGTGCCAGCAGTTTTACGGATGAAAAACTGTTTTTT.

With regard to this clone: One end of the junction fails to match germline, which may point to a read error. The chain links TRBV11-3 to TRBJ2-1, with a tentative D call TRBD1 (5 bases). CDR3 length equals 14 residues. Per the germline V gene, CDR1 is SGHNT and CDR2 is YENEEA. The CDR3 region has the DNA TGTGCCAGCGGGGCCGGCAGCTCCCACAATGAGCAGTTCTTC. Translation: CASGAGSSHNEQFF.

This clone was counted once. The rearrangement links TRBV20-1 to TRBJ2-7, with unresolved D. This CDR3 is 12 amino acids long. CDR1 is DFQATT and CDR2 is SNEGSKA in the germline V gene (reference sequence). Trimming took off 3 bases at V and 3 bases at J, with 9 bases between the two ends. The CDR3 DNA follows: TGCAGTGCTAGTGAGTCGTACTACGAGCAGTACTTC. Translation: CSASESYYEQYF.

The CDR3 region has the DNA TGTGCCAGCAGCCCGACAGGAGTGAACACCGGGGAGCTGTTTTTT. Its translation is CASSPTGVNTGELFF. V is TRBV5-4 and J is TRBJ2-2; possible D gene TRBD1, 6 bases. Germline V gene data show CDR1 as SGHNT and CDR2 as YYREEE (reference sequence). CDR3 length: 15 residues. Between the trimmed V and J ends, which lost 4 bases and 1 base, there was a span of 11 bases.